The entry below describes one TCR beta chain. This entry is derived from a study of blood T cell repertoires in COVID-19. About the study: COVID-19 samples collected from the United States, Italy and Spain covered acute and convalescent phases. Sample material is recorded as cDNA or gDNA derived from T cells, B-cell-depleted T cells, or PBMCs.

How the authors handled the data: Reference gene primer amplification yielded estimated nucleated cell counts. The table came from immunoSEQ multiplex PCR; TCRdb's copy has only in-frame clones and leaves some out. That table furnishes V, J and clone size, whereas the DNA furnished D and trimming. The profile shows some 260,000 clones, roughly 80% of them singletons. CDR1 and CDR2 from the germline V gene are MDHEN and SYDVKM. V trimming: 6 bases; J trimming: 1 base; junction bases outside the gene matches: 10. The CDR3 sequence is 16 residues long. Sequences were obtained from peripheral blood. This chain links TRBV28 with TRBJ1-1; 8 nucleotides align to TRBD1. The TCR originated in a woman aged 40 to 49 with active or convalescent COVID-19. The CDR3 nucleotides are TGTGCCAGCAGCCCGCAGGGGGCAGGGGGGAACACTGAAGCTTTCTTT. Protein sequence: CASSPQGAGGNTEAFF.